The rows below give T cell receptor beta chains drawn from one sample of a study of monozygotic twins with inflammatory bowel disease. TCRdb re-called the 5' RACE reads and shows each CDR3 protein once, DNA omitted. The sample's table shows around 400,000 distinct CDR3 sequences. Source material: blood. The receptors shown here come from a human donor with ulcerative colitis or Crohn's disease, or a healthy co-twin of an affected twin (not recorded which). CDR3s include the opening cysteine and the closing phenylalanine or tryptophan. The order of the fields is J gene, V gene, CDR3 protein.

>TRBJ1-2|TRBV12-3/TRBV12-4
CASRATAGDGYTF
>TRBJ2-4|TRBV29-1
CSAAERNIQYF
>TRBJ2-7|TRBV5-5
CASSDTSPWTGIYEQYF
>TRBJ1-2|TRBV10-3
CAISESLDRASYGYTF
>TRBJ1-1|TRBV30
CAWKYRNTEAFF
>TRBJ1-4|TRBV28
CASSLSGTDDEKLFF
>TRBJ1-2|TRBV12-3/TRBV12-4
CASSLALNYGYTF
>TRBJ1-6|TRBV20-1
CSAGTGVNSPLHF
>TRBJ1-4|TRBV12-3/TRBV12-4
CASLPGLATNEKLFF
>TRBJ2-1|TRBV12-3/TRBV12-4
CASSRRTSGSIAEQFF
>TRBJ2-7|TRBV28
CASSFAGGRGEQYF
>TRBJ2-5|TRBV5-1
CASSLAPGGGEETQYF
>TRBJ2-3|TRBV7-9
CASSLGFGAYTDTQYF
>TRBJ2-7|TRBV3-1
CASSQIGSAEQYF
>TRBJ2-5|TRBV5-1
CASSQGLAGGPEETQYF
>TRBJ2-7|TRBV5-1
CASSFRTSYEQYF
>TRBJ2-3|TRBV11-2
CASSFGTMASTDTQYF
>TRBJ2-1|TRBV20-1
CSARPAAHRGSYNEQFF
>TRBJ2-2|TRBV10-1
CASKKETGELFF
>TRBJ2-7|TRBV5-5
CASSLGGLAVYEQYF
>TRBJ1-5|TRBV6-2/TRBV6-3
CASRQGSGRLSNQPQHF
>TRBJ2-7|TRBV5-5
CASSLRREDYEQYF
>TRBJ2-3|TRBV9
CASSVLGTDTQYF
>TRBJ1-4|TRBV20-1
CSARDPSEKLFF
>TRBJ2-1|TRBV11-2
CASSLDQPGLAGGRGEQFF
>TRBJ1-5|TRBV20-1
CSASSRNSNQPQHF
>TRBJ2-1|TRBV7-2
CASSLVGGASEQFF
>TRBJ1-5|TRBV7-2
CASSPTVYQPQHF
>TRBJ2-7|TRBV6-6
CASSHGLTYEQYF
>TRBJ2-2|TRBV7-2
CASSWRGGRHTGELFF
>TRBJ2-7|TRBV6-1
CASSAGQGAPGEQYF
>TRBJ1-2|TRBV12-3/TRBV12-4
CASSLTGSGYGYTF
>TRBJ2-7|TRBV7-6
CASSLDRAYHEQYF
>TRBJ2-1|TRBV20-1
CSASPFFAGGTYNEQFF
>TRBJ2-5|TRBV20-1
CSGENQETQYF
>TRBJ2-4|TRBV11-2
CASSLYVGPGQGSPLAKNIQYF
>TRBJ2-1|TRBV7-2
CASSLVLNFNEQFF
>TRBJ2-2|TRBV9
CASSAGTENLAGELFF
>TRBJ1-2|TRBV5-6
CASSPFGYGYTF
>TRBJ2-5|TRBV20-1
CSAGTSGGIGETQYF
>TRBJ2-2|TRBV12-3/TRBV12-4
CASSGDRAVNTGELFF
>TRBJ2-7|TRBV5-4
CASSLRGTDYEQYF
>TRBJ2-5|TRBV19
CASTRRAGSQETQYF
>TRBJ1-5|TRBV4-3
CASSQDRRPSPQHF
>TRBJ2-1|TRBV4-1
CASRVGGSVFGEQFF
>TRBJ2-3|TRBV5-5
CASSPSRGAKLSTDTQYF
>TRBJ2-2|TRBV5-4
CASSLPGGTVGELFF
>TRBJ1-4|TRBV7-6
CASSLRNREKLFF
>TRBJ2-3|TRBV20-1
CSASKGLAGSTDTQYF
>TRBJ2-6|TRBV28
CASDPSSGANVLTF
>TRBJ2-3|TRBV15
CATSRDLVNTQYF
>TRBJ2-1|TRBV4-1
CASSLIRDEQFF
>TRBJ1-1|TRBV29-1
CSVEGDRGRNTEAFF